This TCR beta chain was sequenced in a study of regulatory T cells in long-lasting Graves disease. About the research overall: New Graves' disease cases had less than 3 months of antithyroid drugs. Study observations and caveats: Persistent patients shared 2,741 public clonotypes among themselves. Newly diagnosed patients shared fewer, at about a thousand.

This clonotype came up many times. As yet, its antigen is unknown. In building TCR beta libraries, iRepertoire HTBI primers were used together with Arm-PCR of CDR3 regions. TCRdb processed the multiplex PCR reads anew with MiXCR; each CDR3 protein has one entry. The sample gives hundreds of thousands of distinct CDR3 sequences, about 16% of which show up once; around 12% is in the top ten. Specified time point: newly diagnosed GD, antithyroid drugs for less than 3 months. Researchers made the TCR library from RNA that was extracted from PBMCs. The same specimen was also included in a second study, on T cells in Graves' hyperthyroidism and ophthalmopathy.

The material was peripheral blood mononuclear cells (PBMCs), obtained at new diagnosis, from a patient treated with antithyroid drugs. The origin of this receptor is a man aged 18 to 30 with Graves disease.

CDR3 bases: TGTGCCAGCAGAACTAGTCAAGAGACCCAGTACTTC. Translated: CASRTSQETQYF. The V call is TRBV27, the J call TRBJ2-5; weak D call: TRBD2 (5 bases). Germline-derived CDR1 and CDR2 are MNHEY and SMNVEV (reference sequence). Trimming cost V 6 bases and J 2 bases, with 7 bases left between them. The CDR3 length is 12 residues.